This T cell receptor (beta chain) derives from a study of CD8 T cells in ankylosing spondylitis. V was clipped by 0 bases and J by 0 bases, with 11 bases between them. Germline V gene data show CDR1 as LGHNA and CDR2 as YNFKEQ. The CDR3 length is 17 residues. Points from the study as a whole: Disease-linked clones reportedly concentrated significantly in matched ankylosing spondylitis synovial fluid.

Quantitative 5'-RACE with molecular barcodes generated TCR beta libraries. From the 5' RACE reads, TCRdb called clonotypes with MiXCR, one entry per CDR3 protein. The sample holds 250,000 to 300,000 distinct CDR3 sequences, about 20% seen once. With respect to this clonotype: Its antigen is as yet unknown.

The source is a male donor with ankylosing spondylitis or in good health (not recorded which). The chain links TRBV4-2 to TRBJ1-4, with no clear D. Specimen: blood, either unsorted or a sorted T cell fraction (not recorded which). CDR3 nucleotides: TGTGCCAGCAGCCAAGATTTTTTCGATCCAACTAATGAAAAACTGTTTTTT. Translating gives CASSQDFFDPTNEKLFF.